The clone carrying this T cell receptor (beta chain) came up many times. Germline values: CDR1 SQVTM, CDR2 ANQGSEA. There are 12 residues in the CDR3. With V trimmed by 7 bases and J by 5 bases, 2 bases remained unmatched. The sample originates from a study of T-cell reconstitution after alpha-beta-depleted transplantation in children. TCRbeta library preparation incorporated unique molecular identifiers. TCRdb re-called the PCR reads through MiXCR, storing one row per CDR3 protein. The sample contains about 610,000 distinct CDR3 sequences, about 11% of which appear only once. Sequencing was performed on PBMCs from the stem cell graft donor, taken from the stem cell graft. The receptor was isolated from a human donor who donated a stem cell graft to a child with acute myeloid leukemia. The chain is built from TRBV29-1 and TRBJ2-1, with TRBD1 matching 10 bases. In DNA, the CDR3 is TGCAGCGCGGACAGGGGGAACAATGAGCAGTTCTTC. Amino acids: CSADRGNNEQFF.